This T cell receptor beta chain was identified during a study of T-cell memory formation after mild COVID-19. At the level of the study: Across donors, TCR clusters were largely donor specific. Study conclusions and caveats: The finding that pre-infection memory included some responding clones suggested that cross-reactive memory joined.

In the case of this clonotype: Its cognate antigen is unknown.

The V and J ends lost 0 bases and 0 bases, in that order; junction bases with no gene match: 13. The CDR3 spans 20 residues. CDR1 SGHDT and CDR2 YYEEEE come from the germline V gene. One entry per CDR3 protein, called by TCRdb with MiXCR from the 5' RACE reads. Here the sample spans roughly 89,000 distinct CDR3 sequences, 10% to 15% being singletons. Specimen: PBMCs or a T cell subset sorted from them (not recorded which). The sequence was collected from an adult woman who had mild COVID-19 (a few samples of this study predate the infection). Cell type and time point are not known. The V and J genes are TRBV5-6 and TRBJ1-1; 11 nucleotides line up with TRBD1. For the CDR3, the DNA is TGTGCCAGCAGCTTGGCTCGCGGATCGGGACAGGGGGTCATGAACACTGAAGCTTTCTTT. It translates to CASSLARGSGQGVMNTEAFF.